Listed here are 28 T cell receptor beta chains from one sample, sequenced in a study of Graves' ophthalmopathy and Graves' hyperthyroidism. RNA transcripts provided the template for amplifying TCR beta CDR3 regions. Second-round multiplex PCR came after a first-round RT-PCR that employed HTBI primers. MiXCR, applied by TCRdb to the multiplex PCR reads, yields one record per CDR3 protein. In the table there are roughly 400,000 distinct CDR3 sequences, about a sixth of which are singletons. The sample comprised peripheral blood. Receptor source: an adult woman with stable Graves' hyperthyroidism.

This clonotype was found many times. An end of the junction differs from the germline gene, which may be a read error. V and J are TRBV2 and TRBJ2-5, with TRBD2 matching over 11 bases. From germline, CDR1 is SNHLY and CDR2 FYNNEI. The CDR3 extends over 16 amino acids. The CDR3 protein is CAGSEARLAGSETQYF. The CDR3, as DNA: TGTGCCGGCAGTGAAGCACGACTAGCGGGAAGTGAGACCCAGTACTTC.

This clonotype was seen many times. This chain connects TRBV12-3 or TRBV12-4 to TRBJ1-1, with D maybe TRBD1 (5 bases). This CDR3 comprises 15 residues. Trimming removed 2 bases from V and 4 bases from J, with 14 bases in between. CDR3 in DNA: TGTGCCAGCAGTTTATCGGGGCTGGCTAGCACTGAAGCTTTCTTT. As protein: CASSLSGLASTEAFF.

This clonotype was seen repeatedly, ten times or more. The V gene is TRBV12-3 or TRBV12-4, the J gene TRBJ1-1; D is undetermined. Between the trimmed V and J ends, which lost 6 bases and 1 base, there was a span of 12 bases. The CDR3 loop spans 14 amino acids. DNA of the CDR3: TGTGCCAGCAGCCTGCATGTGGGGAACACTGAAGCTTTCTTT. Translated: CASSLHVGNTEAFF.

The chain carries TRBV5-1 and TRBJ1-1; TRBD1 aligns across 8 bases. With 0 bases clipped from V and 6 bases from J, the junction kept 7 bases outside the gene matches. CDR3 size: 15 residues. Germline CDR1 is SGHRS and CDR2 is YFSETQ. CDR3 amino acids: CASSLESGGFSEAFF. The CDR3 nucleotides are TGCGCCAGCAGCTTGGAGTCAGGGGGCTTTTCTGAAGCTTTCTTT.

The sample holds many counts of this clonotype. The rearrangement links TRBV18 to TRBJ2-5; D possibly corresponds to TRBD2 (6 bases). CDR1 and CDR2 (germline): KGHSH, LQKENI. The CDR3 consists of 15 residues. V dropped 2 bases and J dropped 0 bases, with 10 bases sitting between them. The CDR3 nucleotides read TGTGCCAGCTCACCAACGCGGGGTTACCAAGAGACCCAGTACTTC. Protein: CASSPTRGYQETQYF.

V is TRBV5-6 and J is TRBJ2-3, with TRBD1 matching 10 bases. This CDR3 comprises 16 residues. Trimming at V came to 2 bases and at J to 3 bases, leaving 6 bases not matched to a gene. From germline, CDR1 is SGHDT and CDR2 YYEEEE. The CDR3 DNA follows: TGTGCCAGCAGCTTCGGGACAGGGGACTCTACAGATACGCAGTATTTT. This codes for CASSFGTGDSTDTQYF.

This clonotype has ten or more counts. This chain connects TRBV20-1 to TRBJ1-2; no reliable D call. The germline CDR1 and CDR2 sequences are DFQATT and SNEGSKA (reference sequence). V was shortened by 0 bases and J by 4 bases, with 15 bases between the two germline ends. This CDR3 spans 15 amino acids. The CDR3 spells CSARDPVGGGYGYTF. In DNA form, the CDR3 reads TGCAGTGCTAGAGATCCCGTGGGTGGTGGCTATGGCTACACCTTC.

Ten or more counts support this clonotype. The V call is TRBV24-1, the J call TRBJ2-7; TRBD1 matches 7 bases. After removal of 3 bases from V and 1 base from J, the junction contained 5 bases not matched to a gene. From germline, CDR1 is KGHDR and CDR2 SFDVKD. The CDR3 length is 15 residues. The CDR3 sequence is CATSDVQGSSYEQYF. The CDR3 DNA is TGTGCCACCAGTGATGTACAGGGGTCATCCTACGAGCAGTACTTC.

Here the CDR3 reads CASSYGKTGSFYEQYF. As DNA, the CDR3 is TGTGCCAGCAGTTATGGGAAGACGGGGAGCTTCTACGAGCAGTACTTC. The chain recombines TRBV6-9 with TRBJ2-7; weak D call: TRBD2 (5 bases). The germline V and J ends were trimmed by 2 bases and 3 bases, with 17 bases remaining between them. Germline CDR1 MNHGY, CDR2 SVAAGI. This CDR3 is built from 16 residues.

This clonotype has at least ten counts. The rearrangement links TRBV6-1 to TRBJ2-2; D might be TRBD1 or TRBD2, each matching 5 bases. The CDR3 runs 15 residues. CDR1 is MNHNS and CDR2 is SASEGT in the germline V gene. V lost 4 bases and J 5 bases, leaving 14 bases between the germline ends. CDR3 bases: TGTGCCAGCAGTGCCTTACAAGGGGAGACCGGGGAGCTGTTTTTT. Protein: CASSALQGETGELFF.

A few counts support this clonotype. This chain joins TRBV6-2 or TRBV6-3 and TRBJ1-3; D not certain. The CDR3 has 13 residues. Germline V lookup: CDR1 MNHEY, CDR2 SVGEGT. Between the trimmed V and J ends, which lost 0 bases and 4 bases, there was a span of 4 bases. CDR3: CASSYSGGNTIYF. The CDR3 DNA reads as TGTGCCAGCAGTTACTCTGGAGGAAACACCATATATTTT.

This chain connects TRBV5-1 to TRBJ1-1; D might be TRBD1 (5 bases). Deletions cut 0 bases from V and 0 bases from J, with 15 bases between. The CDR3 consists of 17 residues. CDR1 and CDR2 from the germline V gene are SGHRS and YFSETQ. CDR3 coding DNA: TGCGCCAGCAGCTTGGCAAGTGGGGGGACGGTGAACACTGAAGCTTTCTTT. Its protein is CASSLASGGTVNTEAFF.

This clonotype was picked up many times. This chain joins TRBV19 and TRBJ2-4; no firm D call. The CDR3 is 13 residues long. V dropped 7 bases and J dropped 5 bases, with 12 bases sitting between them. Germline lookup yields CDR1 LNHDA and CDR2 SQIVND (reference sequence). CDR3 DNA sequence: TGTGCCAGTAAAGTAGGGCCGGAAAACATTCAGTACTTC. It translates to CASKVGPENIQYF. Complete variable domain (other parts from reference TRBV19 and TRBJ2-4): DGGITQSPKYLFRKEGQNVTLSCEQNLNHDAMYWYRQDPGQGLRLIYYSQIVNDFQKGDIAEGYSVSREKKESFPLTVTSAQKNPTAFYLCASKVGPENIQYFGAGTRLSVL.

At least ten counts were recorded for this clonotype. V and J are TRBV5-5 and TRBJ1-1, with 7 bases identical to TRBD1. There are 16 residues in the CDR3. Germline-derived CDR1 and CDR2 are SGHKS and YYEKEE (reference sequence). The J segment lost 0 bases and the V segment lost 5 bases, leaving 10 bases of the junction unmatched. The CDR3, as DNA: TGTGCCAGCAGGCATGAACCGGGACAGATGAACACTGAAGCTTTCTTT. Encoded protein: CASRHEPGQMNTEAFF. Full variable domain (rest looked up from reference TRBV5-5 and TRBJ1-1): DAGVTQSPTHLIKTRGQQVTLRCSPISGHKSVSWYQQVLGQGPQFIFQYYEKEERGRGNFPDRFSARQFPNYSSELNVNALLLGDSALYLCASRHEPGQMNTEAFFGQGTRLTVV.

The sample holds one count of this clonotype. The conserved closing phenylalanine or tryptophan is absent in this CDR3, likely reflecting a read error. The chain uses TRBV13 and TRBJ1-1; D possibly corresponds to TRBD1 (5 bases). V lost 9 bases to trimming and J lost 1 base, with 9 bases between them. The germline CDR1 and CDR2 sequences are PRHDT and FYEKMQ (reference sequence). This CDR3 is 12 amino acids long. CDR3 sequence (DNA): TGTGCCAGAAGCACAGGGAACACTGAAGCTTTCTAT. This sequence encodes CARSTGNTEAFY.

The chain recombines TRBV3-1 with TRBJ2-1; TRBD2 is a possible D gene (6 bases). This CDR3 spans 15 amino acids. Trimming removed 5 bases from V and 4 bases from J, with 15 bases in between. From germline, CDR1 is LGHDT and CDR2 YNNKEL (reference sequence). The CDR3 loop is CASSASGRRYNEQFF. In nucleotides, the CDR3 is TGTGCCAGCAGCGCATCCGGGAGACGGTACAATGAGCAGTTCTTC.

At least ten counts were recorded for this clonotype. The chain has TRBV29-1 and TRBJ1-1; D perhaps matches TRBD1 (5 bases). This CDR3 is built from 12 residues. Germline CDR1 is SQVTM and CDR2 is ANQGSEA. Trimming cost V 0 bases and J 5 bases, with 7 bases left between them. The chain's CDR3 is CSVEDAGTEAFF. The CDR3 DNA sequence: TGCAGCGTTGAAGATGCAGGGACTGAAGCTTTCTTT.

V gene TRBV2 combines with J gene TRBJ1-1; D unresolved. The germline V and J ends were trimmed by 7 bases and 10 bases, with 16 bases remaining between them. CDR3 size: 12 residues. Germline CDR1 reads SNHLY; CDR2 reads FYNNEI. Written as DNA, the CDR3 is TGTGCCAGCACTTACCTGATGGGTGGAGCTTTCTTT. This sequence encodes CASTYLMGGAFF.

This clonotype has a count of ten or more. V usage is TRBV4-1 and J usage is TRBJ1-6; D not certain. Trimming shortened V by 0 bases and J by 11 bases, and 8 bases separated the two germline ends. This CDR3 region has 13 residues. Germline V gene sequence: CDR1 MGHRA, CDR2 YSYEKL. The CDR3 region is CASSQEGTTPLHF. The CDR3 nucleotides are TGCGCCAGCAGCCAAGAAGGAACCACACCCCTCCACTTT.

The CDR3 DNA reads TGTGCCATCAGTGATCCTAGCGGCAACACCGGGGAGCTGTTTTTT. This encodes CAISDPSGNTGELFF. V is TRBV10-3 and J is TRBJ2-2; 7 nucleotides line up with TRBD2. The junction had 3 bases not matched to a gene; V was cut back by 3 bases and J by 2 bases. This CDR3 region has 15 residues. Per the germline V gene, CDR1 is ENHRY and CDR2 is SYGVKD.

This clonotype was observed a few times. V usage is TRBV20-1 and J usage is TRBJ2-7; D not certain. Trimming stripped 1 base from V and 7 bases from J, with 23 bases between. The CDR3 loop spans 16 amino acids. CDR1 DFQATT and CDR2 SNEGSKA come from the germline V gene (reference sequence). The DNA of the CDR3 is TGCAGTGCTAGAGCGAACCAGATGAGTGGCTATCCAGAGCAGTACTTC. Encoded protein: CSARANQMSGYPEQYF.

The rearrangement joins TRBV20-1 to TRBJ2-7; D call uncertain. CDR3 length equals 14 residues. CDR1 and CDR2 (germline): DFQATT, SNEGSKA (reference sequence). V lost 4 bases and J lost 4, with 17 bases in between. CDR3 amino acids: CSAKDILKEYEQYF. Written as DNA, the CDR3 is TGCAGTGCTAAAGACATACTGAAAGAGTACGAGCAGTACTTC.

Many counts were recorded for this clonotype. The rearrangement joins TRBV6-1 to TRBJ1-2, with D unclear. Germline-derived CDR1 and CDR2 are MNHNS and SASEGT. CDR3 length equals 15 residues. V lost 7 bases to trimming and J lost 3 bases, with 18 bases between them. The CDR3 sequence: CASNKARDGDYGYTF. CDR3 in DNA: TGTGCCAGCAACAAGGCAAGGGATGGAGACTATGGCTACACCTTC.

This clonotype has ten or more counts. The chain has TRBV29-1 and TRBJ1-2; D call uncertain. The V and J ends lost 5 bases and 2 bases respectively, with 6 bases between them. The germline V gene has CDR1 SQVTM and CDR2 ANQGSEA. There are 11 residues in the CDR3. Here the CDR3 reads CSVRTNYGYTF. In DNA, the CDR3 is TGCAGCGTTCGTACAAACTATGGCTACACCTTC. The whole variable domain, filled in from reference TRBV29-1 and TRBJ1-2, reads SAVISQKPSRDICQRGTSLTIQCQVDSQVTMMFWYRQQPGQSLTLIATANQGSEATYESGFVIDKFPISRPNLTFSTLTVSNMSPEDSSIYLCSVRTNYGYTFGSGTRLTVV.

The CDR3 loop is CASKQGARNTEAFF. The DNA for the CDR3 is TGTGCCAGCAAACAGGGGGCGAGGAACACTGAAGCTTTCTTT. The rearrangement joins TRBV28 to TRBJ1-1; 9 bases are a match to TRBD1. Germline-derived CDR1 and CDR2 are MDHEN and SYDVKM. With V trimmed by 7 bases and J by 1 base, 4 bases remained unmatched. The CDR3 is 14 amino acids.

This clonotype was seen at least ten times. This rearrangement joins TRBV12-3 or TRBV12-4 to TRBJ1-2, with 10 bases lining up with TRBD1. The V segment lost 2 bases and the J segment 7 bases; nucleotides outside the gene matches: 7. The CDR3 runs 15 residues. For the CDR3, the DNA is TGTGCCAGCAGTTTATTGACGGGACAGGGGTTTGGCTACACCTTC. As protein: CASSLLTGQGFGYTF.

This clonotype has a count of ten or more. This chain uses TRBV4-1 with TRBJ1-1; 10 bases align to TRBD1. Unmatched junction bases numbered 4, after V lost 1 base and J lost 8 bases. CDR3 length: 14 residues. From germline, CDR1 is MGHRA and CDR2 YSYEKL. This chain's CDR3 is CASSQVGTGEEAFF. In DNA, the CDR3 is TGCGCCAGCAGCCAAGTCGGGACAGGGGAAGAAGCTTTCTTT.

There are many counts of this clonotype. This rearrangement joins TRBV7-9 to TRBJ2-7; TRBD2 might be the D (5 bases). Germline V lookup: CDR1 SEHNR, CDR2 FQNEAQ (reference sequence). The CDR3 is 14 amino acids. Trimming stripped 8 bases from V and 0 bases from J, with 14 bases between. CDR3 nucleotide sequence: TGTGCCAGCGTTCTCGTGGGAGACTCCTACGAGCAGTACTTC. This translates into CASVLVGDSYEQYF.